The clone carrying this T cell receptor beta chain occurred many times. The data originate from a study of T cells in Graves' hyperthyroidism and ophthalmopathy. Pregnant or lactating patients were excluded, as were those with uncontrolled infection or other autoimmune disease. Researchers amplified the TCR beta CDR3 regions from RNA transcripts. The TCR CDR3 first-round RT-PCR relied on the HTBI primer set. One entry per CDR3 protein results from TCRdb running MiXCR on the multiplex PCR reads. In the table there are some 500,000 distinct CDR3 sequences, 13% to 15% of which are singletons. Between the trimmed V and J ends, which lost 7 bases and 2 bases, there was a span of 18 bases. The CDR3 covers 15 residues.

This receptor was obtained from a young woman with Graves' hyperthyroidism. Material: blood. The chain links TRBV12-3 or TRBV12-4 to TRBJ2-7; D is uncertain. DNA for the CDR3: TGTGCCAGCACCCCAGGAGCAGGCGTACCCTACGAGCAGTACTTC. This sequence encodes CASTPGAGVPYEQYF.